The sequence of this T cell receptor (beta chain) was determined in a study of shared clonotypes between healthy human individuals. Study results and limitations: It was observed that approximately 5% of naive CD4 clonotypes were shared across several donors.

Looked up from germline, CDR1 is MNHEY and CDR2 is SMNVEV (reference sequence). V shed 5 bases and J 3 bases; nucleotides not matched to a gene: 6. The CDR3 extends over 17 amino acids. Naivety among CD8 cells was defined by CD45RO negativity and positive CCR7 selection, thereby excluding terminally differentiated effector memory CD45RA+ cells. Data came from immunoSEQ multiplex PCR; TCRdb stores just in-frame clones and leaves some out. Of millions of clones listed, roughly 91% were seen once; the top ten hold roughly 1.8%. On this clone itself: The antigen is not known.

This sequence was found in a young man in good health. Some clones in this sample may be carry-over from other donors' samples. The specimen sequenced was naive CD8+ T cells from PBMCs. This rearrangement joins TRBV27 to TRBJ2-1, with 14 bases identical to TRBD2. As DNA, the CDR3 is TGTGCCAGCAGTACCACCGGGACTAGCGGGAGCTACAATGAGCAGTTCTTC. It specifies CASSTTGTSGSYNEQFF.